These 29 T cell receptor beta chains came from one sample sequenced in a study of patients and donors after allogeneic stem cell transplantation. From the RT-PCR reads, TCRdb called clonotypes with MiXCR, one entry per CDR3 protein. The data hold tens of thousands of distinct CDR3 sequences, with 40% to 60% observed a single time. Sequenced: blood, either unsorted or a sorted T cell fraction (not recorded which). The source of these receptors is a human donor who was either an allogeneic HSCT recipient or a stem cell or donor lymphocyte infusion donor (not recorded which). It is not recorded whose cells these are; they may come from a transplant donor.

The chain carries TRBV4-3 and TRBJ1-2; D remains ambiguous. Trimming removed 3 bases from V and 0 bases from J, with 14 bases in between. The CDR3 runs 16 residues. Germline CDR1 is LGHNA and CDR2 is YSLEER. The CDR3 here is CASSQSMILTNYGYTF. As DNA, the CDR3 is TGCGCCAGCAGCCAGAGCATGATTTTGACTAACTATGGCTACACCTTC.

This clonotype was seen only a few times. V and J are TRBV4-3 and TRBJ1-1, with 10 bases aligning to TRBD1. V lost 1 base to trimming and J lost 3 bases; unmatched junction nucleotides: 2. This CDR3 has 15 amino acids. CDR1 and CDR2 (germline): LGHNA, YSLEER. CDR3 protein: CASSQGGQGHTEAFF. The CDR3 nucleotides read TGCGCCAGCAGCCAAGGGGGACAGGGGCACACTGAAGCTTTCTTT.

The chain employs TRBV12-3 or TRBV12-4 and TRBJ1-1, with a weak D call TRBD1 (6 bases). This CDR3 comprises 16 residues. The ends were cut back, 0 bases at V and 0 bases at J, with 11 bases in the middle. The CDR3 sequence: CASSLAPRGLNTEAFF. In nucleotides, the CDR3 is TGTGCCAGCAGTTTAGCGCCCAGGGGCCTGAACACTGAAGCTTTCTTT.

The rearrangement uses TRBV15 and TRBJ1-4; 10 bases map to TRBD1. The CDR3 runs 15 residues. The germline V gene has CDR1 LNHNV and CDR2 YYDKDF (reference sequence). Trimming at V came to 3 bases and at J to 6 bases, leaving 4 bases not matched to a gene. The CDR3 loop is CATSSVGQGHEKLFF. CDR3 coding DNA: TGTGCCACCAGCAGTGTGGGACAGGGGCATGAAAAACTGTTTTTT.

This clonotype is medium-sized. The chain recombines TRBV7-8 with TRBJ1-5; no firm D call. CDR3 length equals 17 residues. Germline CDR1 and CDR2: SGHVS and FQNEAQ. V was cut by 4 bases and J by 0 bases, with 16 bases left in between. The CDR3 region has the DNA TGTGCCAGCAGCTCAATTTGGTCAAAGGATAGCAATCAGCCCCAGCATTTT. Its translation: CASSSIWSKDSNQPQHF.

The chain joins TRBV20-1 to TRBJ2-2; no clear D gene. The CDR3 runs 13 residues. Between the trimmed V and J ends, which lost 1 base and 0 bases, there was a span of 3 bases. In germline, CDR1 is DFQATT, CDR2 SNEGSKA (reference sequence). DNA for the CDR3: TGCAGTGCTAGAGTCGCGAACACCGGGGAGCTGTTTTTT. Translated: CSARVANTGELFF.

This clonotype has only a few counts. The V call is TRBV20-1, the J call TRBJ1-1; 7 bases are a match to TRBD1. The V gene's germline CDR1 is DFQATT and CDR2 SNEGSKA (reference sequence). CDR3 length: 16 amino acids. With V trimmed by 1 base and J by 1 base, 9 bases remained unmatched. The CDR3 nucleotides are TGCAGTGCTAGAGCTAAGGACAGGTCCTGGAACACTGAAGCTTTCTTT. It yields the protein CSARAKDRSWNTEAFF.

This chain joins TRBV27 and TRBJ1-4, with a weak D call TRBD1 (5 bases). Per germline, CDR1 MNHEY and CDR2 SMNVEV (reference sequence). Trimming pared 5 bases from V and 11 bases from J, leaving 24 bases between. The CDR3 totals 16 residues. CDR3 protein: CASSNLGPGSTGKLFF. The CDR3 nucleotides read TGTGCCAGCAGTAATTTGGGGCCGGGCTCCACGGGGAAACTGTTTTTT.

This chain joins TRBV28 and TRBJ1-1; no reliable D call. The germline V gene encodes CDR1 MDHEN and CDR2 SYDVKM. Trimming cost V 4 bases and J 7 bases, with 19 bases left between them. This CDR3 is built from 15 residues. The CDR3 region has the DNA TGTGCCAGCAGTTCCGAACAGTGGGGAAGAATTGAAGCTTTCTTT. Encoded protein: CASSSEQWGRIEAFF.

CDR3 amino acids: CASRSAGGSSQPQHF. CDR3 DNA: TGTGCCAGCAGATCAGCAGGGGGCAGCTCTCAGCCCCAGCATTTT. The V gene is TRBV7-2, the J gene TRBJ1-5, with 8 bases lining up with TRBD1. CDR3 size: 15 residues. Germline CDR1 reads SGHTA; CDR2 reads FQGNSA. Losses at the gene ends were 6 bases for V and 6 bases for J; bases not matched to a gene: 10.

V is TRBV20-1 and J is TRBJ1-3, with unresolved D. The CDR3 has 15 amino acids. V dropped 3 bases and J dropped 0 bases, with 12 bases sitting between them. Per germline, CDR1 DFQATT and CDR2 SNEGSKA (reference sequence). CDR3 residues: CSASGPGGSGNTIYF. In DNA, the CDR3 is TGCAGTGCTAGTGGACCGGGAGGCTCTGGAAACACCATATATTTT.

The CDR3: CASSPRSVSGSIYEQYF. The CDR3 nucleotides read TGTGCCAGCAGCCCCCGCTCGGTGAGCGGGAGTATCTACGAGCAGTACTTC. The chain has TRBV9 and TRBJ2-7, with TRBD2 identical over 8 bases. Germline V lookup: CDR1 SGDLS, CDR2 YYNGEE. The ends lost 4 bases at V and 3 bases at J; junction bases unmatched: 15. CDR3 size: 17 residues.

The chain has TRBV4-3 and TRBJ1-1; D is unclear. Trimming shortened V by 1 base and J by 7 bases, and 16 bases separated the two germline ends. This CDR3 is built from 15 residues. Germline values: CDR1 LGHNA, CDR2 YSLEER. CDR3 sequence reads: CASSQGAGVRLEAFF. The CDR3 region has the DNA TGCGCCAGCAGCCAAGGGGCCGGGGTCCGTCTTGAAGCTTTCTTT.

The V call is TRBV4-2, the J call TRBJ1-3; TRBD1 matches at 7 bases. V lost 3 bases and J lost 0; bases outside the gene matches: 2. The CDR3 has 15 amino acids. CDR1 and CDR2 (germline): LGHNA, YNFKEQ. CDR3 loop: CASSHDRVSGNTIYF. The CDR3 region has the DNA TGTGCCAGCAGCCATGACAGGGTCTCTGGAAACACCATATATTTT.

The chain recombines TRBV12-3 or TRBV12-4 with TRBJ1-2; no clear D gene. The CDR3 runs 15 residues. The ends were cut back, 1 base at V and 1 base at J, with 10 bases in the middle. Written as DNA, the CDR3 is TGTGCCAGCAGTTTAGGCCAGTCGGGTAACTATGGCTACACCTTC. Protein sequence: CASSLGQSGNYGYTF.

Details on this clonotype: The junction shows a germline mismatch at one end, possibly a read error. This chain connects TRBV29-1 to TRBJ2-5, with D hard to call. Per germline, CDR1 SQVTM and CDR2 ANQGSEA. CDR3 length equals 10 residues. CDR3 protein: CSAVRETQYF. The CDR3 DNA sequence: TGCAGCGCCGTGCGAGAGACACAGTACTTC.

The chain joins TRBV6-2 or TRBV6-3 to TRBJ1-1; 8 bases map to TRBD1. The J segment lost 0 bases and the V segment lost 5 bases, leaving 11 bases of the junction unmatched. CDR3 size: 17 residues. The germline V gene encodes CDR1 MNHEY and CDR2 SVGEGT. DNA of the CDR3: TGTGCCAGCAGTACTCATGGGACAGGACGCATGAACACTGAAGCTTTCTTT. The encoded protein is CASSTHGTGRMNTEAFF.

In nucleotides, the CDR3 is TGCGCCAGCAGCTTGGGAATTTACAGGTCTGACACTGAAGCTTTCTTT. It encodes CASSLGIYRSDTEAFF. The V and J genes are TRBV5-1 and TRBJ1-1, with D possibly TRBD1 on 5 matching bases. The germline CDR1 and CDR2 sequences are SGHRS and YFSETQ. This CDR3 region has 16 residues. V lost 0 bases and J lost 3, with 15 bases in between.

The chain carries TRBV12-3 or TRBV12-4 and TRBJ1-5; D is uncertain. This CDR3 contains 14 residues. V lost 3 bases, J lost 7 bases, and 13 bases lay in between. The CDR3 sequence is CASSFGRFQQPQHF. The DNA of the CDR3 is TGTGCCAGCAGTTTCGGCCGGTTTCAGCAGCCCCAGCATTTT.

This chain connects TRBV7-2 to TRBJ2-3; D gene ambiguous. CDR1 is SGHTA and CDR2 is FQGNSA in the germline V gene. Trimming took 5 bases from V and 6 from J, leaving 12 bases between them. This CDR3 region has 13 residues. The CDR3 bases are TGTGCCAGCAGCCGCAATCACGGTGATACGCAGTATTTT. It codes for CASSRNHGDTQYF. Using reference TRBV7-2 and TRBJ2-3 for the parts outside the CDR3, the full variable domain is GAGVSQSPSNKVTEKGKDVELRCDPISGHTALYWYRQSLGQGLEFLIYFQGNSAPDKSGLPSDRFSAERTGGSVSTLTIQRTQQEDSAVYLCASSRNHGDTQYFGPGTRLTVL.

In DNA, the CDR3 is TGTGCCAGCAGCACCCCTCAGCAGAACTATGGCTACACCTTC. Amino acids: CASSTPQQNYGYTF. The chain links TRBV7-9 to TRBJ1-2; D gene ambiguous. Germline V gene sequence: CDR1 SEHNR, CDR2 FQNEAQ (reference sequence). CDR3 size: 14 residues. V lost 5 bases, J lost 2 bases, and 12 bases lay in between.

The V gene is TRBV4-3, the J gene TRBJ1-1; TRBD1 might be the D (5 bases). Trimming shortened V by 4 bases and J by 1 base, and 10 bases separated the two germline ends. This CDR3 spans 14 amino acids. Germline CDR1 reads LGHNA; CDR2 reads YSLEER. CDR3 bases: TGCGCCAGCAGCCCTTATACAGGGAACACTGAAGCTTTCTTT. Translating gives CASSPYTGNTEAFF.

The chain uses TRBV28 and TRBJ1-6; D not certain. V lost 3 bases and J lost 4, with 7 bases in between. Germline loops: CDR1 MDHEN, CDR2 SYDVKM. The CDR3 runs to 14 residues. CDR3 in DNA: TGTGCCAGCAGTTTTTTGGGGTATAATTCACCCCTCCACTTT. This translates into CASSFLGYNSPLHF.

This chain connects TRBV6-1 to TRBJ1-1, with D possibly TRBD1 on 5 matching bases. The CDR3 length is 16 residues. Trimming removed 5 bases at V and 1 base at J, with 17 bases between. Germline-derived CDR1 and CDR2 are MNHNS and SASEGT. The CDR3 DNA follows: TGTGCCAGCAGTCGGATCTCTGGGGCCCCGAACACTGAAGCTTTCTTT. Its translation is CASSRISGAPNTEAFF.

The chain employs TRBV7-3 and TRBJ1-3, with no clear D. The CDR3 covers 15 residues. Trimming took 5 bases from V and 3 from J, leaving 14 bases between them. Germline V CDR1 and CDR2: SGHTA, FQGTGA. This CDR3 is CASSESGGLGNTIYF. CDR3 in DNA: TGTGCCAGCAGCGAATCCGGAGGGCTTGGAAACACCATATATTTT.

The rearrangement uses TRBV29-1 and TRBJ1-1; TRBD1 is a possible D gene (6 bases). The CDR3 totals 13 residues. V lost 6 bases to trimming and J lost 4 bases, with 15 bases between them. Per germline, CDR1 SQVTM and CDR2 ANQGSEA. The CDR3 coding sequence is TGCAGCGTCCGAAGGGGGGAGAGCACTGAAGCTTTCTTT. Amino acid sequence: CSVRRGESTEAFF.

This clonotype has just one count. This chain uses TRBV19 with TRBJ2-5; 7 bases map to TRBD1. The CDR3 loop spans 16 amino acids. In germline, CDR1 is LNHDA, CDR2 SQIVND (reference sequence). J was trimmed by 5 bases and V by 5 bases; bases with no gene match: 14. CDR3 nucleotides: TGTGCCAGTAGTCCCAGGACAGGCCGGTTTCAGGAGACCCAGTACTTC. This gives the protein CASSPRTGRFQETQYF. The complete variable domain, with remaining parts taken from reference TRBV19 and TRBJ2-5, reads DGGITQSPKYLFRKEGQNVTLSCEQNLNHDAMYWYRQDPGQGLRLIYYSQIVNDFQKGDIAEGYSVSREKKESFPLTVTSAQKNPTAFYLCASSPRTGRFQETQYFGPGTRLLVL.

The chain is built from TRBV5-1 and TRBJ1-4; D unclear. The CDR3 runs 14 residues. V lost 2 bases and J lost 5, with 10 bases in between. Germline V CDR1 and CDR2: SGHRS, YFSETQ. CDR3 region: CASSFGQLNEKLFF. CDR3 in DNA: TGCGCCAGCAGCTTTGGTCAGCTCAATGAAAAACTGTTTTTT.

The CDR3 sequence is CASSAGLTNTGELFF. CDR3 in DNA: TGTGCCAGCAGCGCCGGCCTTACGAACACCGGGGAGCTGTTTTTT. The V gene is TRBV7-9, the J gene TRBJ2-2; unclear D gene. CDR1 and CDR2 from the germline V gene are SEHNR and FQNEAQ (reference sequence). The V end lost 5 bases, the J end lost 0 bases, and 10 bases lay between the germline ends. The CDR3 loop spans 15 amino acids. The full variable domain, with the rest looked up from reference TRBV7-9 and TRBJ2-2, is DTGVSQNPRHKITKRGQNVTFRCDPISEHNRLYWYRQTLGQGPEFLTYFQNEAQLEKSRLLSDRFSAERPKGSFSTLEIQRTEQGDSAMYLCASSAGLTNTGELFFGEGSRLTVL.